The present T cell receptor beta chain was sequenced within a study of T cells in localized non-small cell lung cancer. Findings and limits, study-wide: Measurement of T cell clonality placed uninvolved adjacent lung highest, above the level in tumor. Greater T cell density in blood accompanied longer overall survival. There were a median 57 of the top 100 tumor clones appearing in adjacent lung.

The CDR3 runs 15 residues. V was clipped by 6 bases and J by 7 bases; unmatched bases: 9. Germline assignment: CDR1 MDHEN and CDR2 SYDVKM. This table comes from immunoSEQ multiplex PCR, and its TCRdb copy is limited to in-frame clones, with some not included. The sample lists about 74,000 clones; about 88% were seen once. This clone was counted a few times. Its antigen is undetermined. This receptor was identified in an older female donor with stage I lung adenocarcinoma. This rearrangement joins TRBV28 to TRBJ2-6; 7 bases fit TRBD1. The starting material was peripheral blood, obtained before any cancer treatment. CDR3: CASRRQGLGANVLTF. The CDR3 DNA reads as TGTGCCAGCAGAAGACAGGGCCTGGGCGCCAACGTCCTGACTTTC.